Given below is one TCR beta chain in context. Its matching antigen is unknown. The sample originates from a study of T cell responses to AZD1222 COVID-19 vaccine. Study-wide findings and caveats: There were vaccine-associated CD4 TCRs across spike, dominant at 160-218 and 743-854.

Profiled with immunoSEQ multiplex PCR; TCRdb holds only in-frame clones, not every one. The data show fewer than 200,000 clones, just over 90% seen once. CDR3 length equals 15 residues. Germline CDR1 reads KGHSH; CDR2 reads LQKENI. V gave up 0 bases and J gave up 3 bases, with 12 bases separating them. The TCR was taken from an adult in good health. V and J are TRBV18 and TRBJ2-7, with D possibly matching TRBD2 (5 bases). Here the sequenced sample was peripheral blood, taken on day 0 of AZD1222 vaccination. The DNA of the CDR3 is TGTGCCAGCTCACCACCCACGAGGGCTTACTACGAGCAGTACTTC. It specifies CASSPPTRAYYEQYF.